The 27 T cell receptor beta chains listed next were all sequenced from one sample in a study of shared clonotypes between healthy human individuals. Assay used: immunoSEQ multiplex PCR; TCRdb lists only in-frame clones, some missing. The sample shows about 990,000 clones, approximately 80% of them seen only once. What was sequenced was memory CD4+ T cells from PBMCs. Subset of the sample: CD45RA-negative fraction. Every receptor here comes from a man younger than 35 in good health. Some clones in this sample may be carry-over from other donors' samples.

This chain connects TRBV27 to TRBJ2-5, with D hard to call. The V gene lost 5 bases and the J gene lost 2 bases, with 15 bases spanning the gap. Germline CDR1 and CDR2: MNHEY and SMNVEV (reference sequence). The CDR3 has 15 amino acids. The chain's CDR3 is CASSPLGTAQETQYF. The CDR3 nucleotides are TGTGCCAGCAGTCCCCTGGGAACTGCTCAAGAGACCCAGTACTTC.

As for this clone: Given a much more abundant clone one base away, this may be a read error. The V and J genes are TRBV5-1 and TRBJ2-3; 11 bases match TRBD1. The J segment lost 8 bases and the V segment lost 0 bases, leaving 5 bases of the junction unmatched. CDR3 length: 15 residues. Germline V gives CDR1 SGHRS, CDR2 YFSETQ. The CDR3 DNA sequence: TGCGCCAGCAGCTTGGGGGACAGGGGGTTTAGTACGCAGTATTTT. Its protein is CASSLGDRGFSTQYF. The complete variable domain, with remaining parts taken from reference TRBV5-1 and TRBJ2-3, reads KAGVTQTPRYLIKTRGQQVTLSCSPISGHRSVSWYQQTPGQGLQFLFEYFSETQRNKGNFPGRFSGRQFSNSRSEMNVSTLELGDSALYLCASSLGDRGFSTQYFGPGTRLTVL.

Notes on this clone: This same CDR3 is encoded by further DNA sequences in the sample. The chain uses TRBV7-9 and TRBJ1-1; D gene ambiguous. CDR1 and CDR2 (germline): SEHNR, FQNEAQ (reference sequence). V lost 1 base to trimming and J lost 5 bases, with 8 bases between them. The CDR3 contains 13 residues. The DNA for the CDR3 is TGTGCCAGCAGCTTAGTGACGGGGACTGAAGCTTTCTTT. As protein: CASSLVTGTEAFF.

The V gene is TRBV28, the J gene TRBJ2-7, with 10 bases that match TRBD1. The V gene end was trimmed by 1 base and the J gene end by 2 bases; junction bases not matched to a gene: 5. CDR3 length: 16 residues. Germline CDR1 MDHEN, CDR2 SYDVKM. CDR3 amino acids: CASSLSGTGVTYEQYF. In DNA, the CDR3 is TGTGCCAGCAGTTTATCAGGGACAGGGGTAACCTACGAGCAGTACTTC.

CDR3 coding DNA: TGTGCCAGCAGATCGAGCGGGAGTATCGACACCGGGGAGCTGTTTTTT. This encodes CASRSSGSIDTGELFF. The chain recombines TRBV28 with TRBJ2-2; 8 bases are shared with TRBD2. Germline CDR1 is MDHEN and CDR2 is SYDVKM. The V and J ends lost 6 bases and 3 bases, in that order; junction bases with no gene match: 9. The CDR3 is 16 residues long.

This chain joins TRBV15 and TRBJ2-1; perhaps TRBD1 as D (5 bases). Germline values: CDR1 LNHNV, CDR2 YYDKDF (reference sequence). The CDR3 sequence is 18 residues long. V lost 0 bases, J lost 0 bases, and 15 bases lay in between. CDR3 sequence: CATSRDPNTGSSYNEQFF. CDR3 bases: TGTGCCACCAGCAGAGATCCCAATACAGGATCCTCCTACAATGAGCAGTTCTTC.

This chain connects TRBV10-3 to TRBJ2-1; D is perhaps TRBD2 (6 bases). Germline CDR1 and CDR2: ENHRY and SYGVKD. Trimming cost V 5 bases and J 3 bases, with 11 bases left between them. CDR3 length equals 14 residues. In nucleotides, the CDR3 is TGTGCCATCAGTCGGGAGTTCGACTACAATGAGCAGTTCTTC. Protein product: CAISREFDYNEQFF.

This chain uses TRBV2 with TRBJ1-5; D is uncertain. Trimming pared 7 bases from V and 7 bases from J, leaving 14 bases between. The V gene's germline CDR1 is SNHLY and CDR2 FYNNEI. The CDR3 covers 13 residues. Here the CDR3 reads CASTERGNQPQHF. The CDR3 nucleotides read TGTGCCAGCACCGAACGAGGGAACCAGCCCCAGCATTTT.

The V and J genes are TRBV19 and TRBJ2-2; the match to TRBD1 covers 11 bases. The CDR3 runs to 16 residues. The V gene end was trimmed by 7 bases and the J gene end by 6 bases; junction bases not matched to a gene: 10. Germline-derived CDR1 and CDR2 are LNHDA and SQIVND (reference sequence). CDR3 coding DNA: TGTGCCAGTACCCCCGGGGGACAGGGGGAAGCCGGGGAGCTGTTTTTT. Translated, it gives CASTPGGQGEAGELFF.

The chain has TRBV29-1 and TRBJ2-1; 8 nucleotides agree with TRBD2. This CDR3 contains 13 residues. Germline trimming cut 4 bases from V and 10 bases from J; bases unmatched to any gene: 9. Germline values: CDR1 SQVTM, CDR2 ANQGSEA. The CDR3 here is CSVVREARSEQFF. The CDR3 DNA is TGCAGCGTTGTGCGGGAGGCCCGATCAGAGCAGTTCTTC.

The chain recombines TRBV5-1 with TRBJ1-2; 10 nucleotides line up with TRBD1. CDR1 and CDR2 from the germline V gene are SGHRS and YFSETQ. The CDR3 is 13 amino acids. V shed 4 bases and J 8 bases; nucleotides not matched to a gene: 5. CDR3 region: CASSLGTGEGYTF. The CDR3, as DNA: TGCGCCAGCAGCCTAGGGACAGGGGAAGGCTACACCTTC.

The rearrangement links TRBV5-1 to TRBJ2-5, with a tentative D call TRBD2 (6 bases). The CDR3 sequence is 18 residues long. Germline-derived CDR1 and CDR2 are SGHRS and YFSETQ. With 0 bases removed from V and 5 bases from J, the gap between germline ends came to 23 bases. DNA of the CDR3: TGCGCCAGCAGCTTGGCCCTTACGGTAGCGGAGTTCGGCGAGACCCAGTACTTC. It specifies CASSLALTVAEFGETQYF.

This clone was seen a single time. The chain carries TRBV5-1 and TRBJ2-2; D is perhaps TRBD2 (5 bases). Trimming left V 0 bases short and J 4 bases short, with 13 bases between. The CDR3 loop spans 16 amino acids. Germline values: CDR1 SGHRS, CDR2 YFSETQ. CDR3 amino acids: CASSLDSHRGTGELFF. The DNA for the CDR3 is TGCGCCAGCAGCTTGGATTCTCATCGGGGCACCGGGGAGCTGTTTTTT. Supplemented by reference TRBV5-1 and TRBJ2-2, the full variable domain reads KAGVTQTPRYLIKTRGQQVTLSCSPISGHRSVSWYQQTPGQGLQFLFEYFSETQRNKGNFPGRFSGRQFSNSRSEMNVSTLELGDSALYLCASSLDSHRGTGELFFGEGSRLTVL.

The gene calls are TRBV7-8 and TRBJ2-3, with 12 bases lining up with TRBD2. The germline V gene has CDR1 SGHVS and CDR2 FQNEAQ. The CDR3 consists of 16 residues. Trimming removed 5 bases from V and 1 base from J; junction bases left unmatched: 4. The CDR3 sequence is CASSRGLAGRTDTQYF. CDR3 sequence (DNA): TGTGCCAGCAGCCGTGGACTAGCGGGACGCACAGATACGCAGTATTTT.

This clone was seen at least ten times. The chain employs TRBV5-1 and TRBJ2-7, with TRBD2 matching over 8 bases. The CDR3 extends over 14 amino acids. The trim removed 4 bases at V and 4 bases at J, leaving 7 bases unmatched. Germline lookup yields CDR1 SGHRS and CDR2 YFSETQ. The CDR3, as DNA: TGCGCCAGCAGCATCACTAGCGGAAATTACGAGCAGTACTTC. It is translated as CASSITSGNYEQYF.

The chain recombines TRBV25-1 with TRBJ2-1; D tentatively fits TRBD1 or TRBD2 (5 bases each). CDR1 is MGHDK, CDR2 SYGVNS, per germline. V gave up 8 bases and J gave up 1 base, with 15 bases separating them. The CDR3 extends over 15 amino acids. The CDR3: CASAEHGGSYNEQFF. The CDR3 DNA follows: TGTGCCAGCGCAGAGCATGGGGGATCCTACAATGAGCAGTTCTTC.

This chain joins TRBV20-1 and TRBJ1-3; no clear D. The germline V gene has CDR1 DFQATT and CDR2 SNEGSKA (reference sequence). The CDR3 contains 11 residues. Trimming stripped 2 bases from V and 4 bases from J, with 3 bases between. In nucleotides, the CDR3 is TGCAGTGCTAGAACGGGAAACACCATATATTTT. Translation: CSARTGNTIYF.

This clone was observed a handful of times. The chain uses TRBV15 and TRBJ1-1; the D is unclear. Trimming pared 0 bases from V and 1 base from J, leaving 9 bases between. Germline CDR1 reads LNHNV; CDR2 reads YYDKDF (reference sequence). This CDR3 is built from 15 residues. The CDR3 bases are TGTGCCACCAGCAGAGATTGGCTGAGGAACACTGAAGCTTTCTTT. This encodes CATSRDWLRNTEAFF.

This clone was seen a single time. The gene calls are TRBV7-3 and TRBJ1-5, with D possibly TRBD1 on 5 matching bases. There are 17 residues in the CDR3. The germline V gene has CDR1 SGHTA and CDR2 FQGTGA. V lost 1 base and J lost 0, with 13 bases in between. DNA for the CDR3: TGTGCCAGCAGCTTAAAGGGGACTTGGTATAGCAATCAGCCCCAGCATTTT. As protein: CASSLKGTWYSNQPQHF.

The genes are TRBV7-3 and TRBJ2-7; D may be TRBD1 (6 bases). Per the germline V gene, CDR1 is SGHTA and CDR2 is FQGTGA. Trimming cost V 6 bases and J 3 bases, with 12 bases left between them. The CDR3 loop spans 13 amino acids. CDR3 region: CASSQGPLYEQYF. The CDR3 coding sequence is TGTGCCAGCAGTCAGGGGCCACTCTACGAGCAGTACTTC.

The chain combines TRBV18 with TRBJ2-7; D perhaps matches TRBD2 (5 bases). The germline V gene encodes CDR1 KGHSH and CDR2 LQKENI. CDR3 length: 15 amino acids. V was trimmed by 6 bases and J by 2 bases, leaving 17 bases between them. The CDR3 sequence: CASSTRVVSAYEQYF. DNA for the CDR3: TGTGCCAGCTCCACGAGGGTGGTATCCGCCTACGAGCAGTACTTC.

The V gene is TRBV25-1, the J gene TRBJ2-3; the D is unclear. Trimming shortened V by 3 bases and J by 2 bases, and 12 bases separated the two germline ends. The CDR3 runs 15 residues. The germline V gene encodes CDR1 MGHDK and CDR2 SYGVNS. DNA of the CDR3: TGTGCCAGCAGTGACGTATCGAAGGACACAGATACGCAGTATTTT. The encoded protein is CASSDVSKDTDTQYF.

This clone was observed a handful of times. The rearrangement links TRBV6-6 to TRBJ2-2, with D perhaps TRBD2 (5 bases). The CDR3 length is 15 residues. Germline values: CDR1 MNHNY, CDR2 SVGAGI (reference sequence). The V and J ends lost 6 bases and 6 bases respectively, with 17 bases between them. The CDR3 sequence is CASRDFRLAAGELFF. The CDR3 DNA is TGTGCCAGCAGGGACTTCAGGTTGGCCGCCGGGGAGCTGTTTTTT.

This chain links TRBV5-6 with TRBJ1-6, with 9 bases matching TRBD1. Looked up from germline, CDR1 is SGHDT and CDR2 is YYEEEE. V was pared by 1 base and J by 9 bases, with 5 bases of the junction left unmatched. The CDR3 runs to 15 residues. CDR3 bases: TGTGCCAGCAGCTTGCCCGGGACAGGGACTTCACCCCTCCACTTT. This gives the protein CASSLPGTGTSPLHF.

The chain uses TRBV11-2 and TRBJ2-4, with TRBD1 matching over 10 bases. The V gene's germline CDR1 is SGHAT and CDR2 FQNNGV. V lost 4 bases and J lost 1; bases outside the gene matches: 1. CDR3 length: 15 residues. In nucleotides, the CDR3 is TGTGCCAGCAGCTCGGGACAGGGGGCCAAAAACATTCAGTACTTC. It codes for CASSSGQGAKNIQYF.

This chain connects TRBV9 to TRBJ2-1; TRBD2 matches at 7 bases. Germline CDR1 reads SGDLS; CDR2 reads YYNGEE. The CDR3 is made up of 16 amino acids. V was clipped by 2 bases and J by 0 bases; unmatched bases: 5. Written as DNA, the CDR3 is TGTGCCAGCAGCGTCTCGGGCGGGAGCTCCTACAATGAGCAGTTCTTC. Residues: CASSVSGGSSYNEQFF.

The J gene is TRBJ1-1, the V gene TRBV18; maybe TRBD1 (6 bases). Germline CDR1 KGHSH, CDR2 LQKENI. This CDR3 has 14 amino acids. V lost 1 base and J 6 bases, leaving 12 bases between the germline ends. This CDR3 is CASSPLPRGAEAFF. The CDR3 DNA sequence: TGTGCCAGCTCACCACTCCCGAGGGGGGCTGAAGCTTTCTTT.